The next 15 T cell receptor beta chains were all read from a single sample in a study of T cells after yellow fever vaccination. Using its own MiXCR run on the 5' RACE reads, TCRdb lists one record per CDR3 protein. The sample contains 150,000 to 200,000 distinct CDR3 sequences, 9.5% to 11% of which appear only once. The sequenced sample was CD8+ T cells sorted from PBMCs, obtained 15 days after the yellow fever booster vaccination. The source is a man aged 18 to 35 who received the YFV17D yellow fever vaccine.

This clonotype was observed at least ten times. The chain joins TRBV7-6 to TRBJ2-3, with 12 bases fitting TRBD2. This CDR3 region has 16 residues. Looked up from germline, CDR1 is SGHVS and CDR2 is FNYEAQ. The V segment lost 8 bases and the J segment 2 bases; nucleotides outside the gene matches: 8. CDR3 loop: CASAWASGGVTDTQYF. CDR3 bases: TGTGCCAGCGCTTGGGCTAGCGGGGGGGTCACAGATACGCAGTATTTT.

This clonotype was seen a handful of times. The J gene is TRBJ2-3, the V gene TRBV4-3; 8 bases agree with TRBD2. J was trimmed by 4 bases and V by 7 bases; bases with no gene match: 10. The germline V gene encodes CDR1 LGHNA and CDR2 YSLEER. The CDR3 spans 15 residues. The CDR3, as DNA: TGCGCCAGCACCCCGGGGGCGGGGGGATCAGATACGCAGTATTTT. Translating it yields CASTPGAGGSDTQYF.

The chain employs TRBV7-9 and TRBJ1-1, with TRBD1 matching over 9 bases. From germline, CDR1 is SEHNR and CDR2 FQNEAQ (reference sequence). V was pared by 11 bases and J by 0 bases, with 4 bases of the junction left unmatched. This CDR3 region has 13 residues. The CDR3 loop reads CAYRGPLNTEAFF. The CDR3 DNA reads TGTGCCTACAGGGGGCCTCTGAACACTGAAGCTTTCTTT.

With regard to this clonotype: Germline is not matched at one junction end, which may reflect a read error. The V call is TRBV6-4, the J call TRBJ2-6; D may be TRBD1 (6 bases). The CDR3 spans 16 residues. Germline V lookup: CDR1 MRHNA, CDR2 SNTAGT. CDR3 nucleotide sequence: TGTGCCAGCAGTGACTCGACAGGCGCTCGGGCCAACGTACTGAATTTC. Translation: CASSDSTGARANVLNF.

J is TRBJ2-3 and V is TRBV7-9, with 9 bases fitting TRBD2. CDR3 size: 16 residues. V gave up 1 base and J gave up 5 bases; unmatched junction bases: 7. In germline, CDR1 is SEHNR, CDR2 FQNEAQ (reference sequence). CDR3 region: CASSLVAGGQGDTQYF. CDR3 DNA: TGTGCCAGCAGCTTAGTTGCGGGGGGGCAGGGAGATACGCAGTATTTT.

This clonotype was seen only a few times. This rearrangement joins TRBV7-9 to TRBJ1-1; D is perhaps TRBD1 (6 bases). Per germline, CDR1 SEHNR and CDR2 FQNEAQ (reference sequence). This CDR3 spans 16 amino acids. V lost 3 bases and J lost 0, with 14 bases in between. CDR3 DNA: TGTGCCAGCAGCTTTCAGGGGACGGGGGTGAACACTGAAGCTTTCTTT. Translated, it gives CASSFQGTGVNTEAFF.

The V and J genes are TRBV6-4 and TRBJ2-7; D is possibly TRBD2 (5 bases). This CDR3 is 15 amino acids long. V was shortened by 0 bases and J by 4 bases, with 13 bases between the two germline ends. Germline loops: CDR1 MRHNA, CDR2 SNTAGT. The CDR3 sequence is CASSDSGNQEYEQYV. The CDR3 DNA sequence: TGTGCCAGCAGTGACTCCGGGAATCAAGAGTACGAGCAGTACGTC.

The chain couples TRBV6-2 or TRBV6-3 to TRBJ1-1; tentative D call: TRBD1 (6 bases). The germline CDR1 and CDR2 sequences are MNHEY and SVGEGT. CDR3 size: 13 residues. The ends were cut back, 6 bases at V and 3 bases at J, with 11 bases in the middle. Here the CDR3 DNA reads TGTGCCAGCAGGCGAAGACAGGACACTGAAGCTTTCTTT. It codes for CASRRRQDTEAFF.

This clonotype was counted ten times or more. The rearrangement uses TRBV7-9 and TRBJ2-3; no definite D call. Trimming pared 6 bases from V and 5 bases from J, leaving 9 bases between. CDR3 size: 12 residues. Germline V lookup: CDR1 SEHNR, CDR2 FQNEAQ (reference sequence). CDR3 in DNA: TGTGCCAGCAGTCCCCTAGAAGATACGCAGTATTTT. As protein: CASSPLEDTQYF.

This chain joins TRBV20-1 and TRBJ2-3, with 11 bases lining up with TRBD2. Germline V gene sequence: CDR1 DFQATT, CDR2 SNEGSKA (reference sequence). CDR3 length: 18 residues. V gave up 0 bases and J gave up 1 base; unmatched junction bases: 9. CDR3 DNA: TGCAGTGCTAGAGATCGAACTAGCGGGGGAGGCGGCACAGATACGCAGTATTTT. Amino acid sequence: CSARDRTSGGGGTDTQYF.

The table lists this clonotype with a few counts. The J gene is TRBJ2-6, the V gene TRBV3-1; 8 bases agree with TRBD1. The CDR3 is 21 residues long. V dropped 0 bases and J dropped 3; count of bases not matched to a gene: 16. Germline V CDR1 and CDR2: LGHDT, YNNKEL (reference sequence). CDR3 bases: TGTGCCAGCAGCCAAGATCTTACTCCGGACAGGGCGGCTCGTGGGGCCAACGTCCTGACTTTC. Its translation is CASSQDLTPDRAARGANVLTF.

The chain uses TRBV7-3 and TRBJ2-2; D is unclear. The germline gives CDR1 SGHTA, CDR2 FQGTGA. Trimming shortened V by 3 bases and J by 6 bases, and 8 bases separated the two germline ends. The CDR3 covers 13 residues. The DNA of the CDR3 is TGTGCCAGCAGCTTTCTAAAGTCCGGGGAGCTGTTTTTT. Amino acid sequence: CASSFLKSGELFF.

This clonotype was seen repeatedly, ten times or more. The CDR3 loop is CASSVTGTPNTEAFF. In DNA form, the CDR3 reads TGCGCCAGCAGCGTAACCGGGACACCGAACACTGAAGCTTTCTTT. This chain uses TRBV5-1 with TRBJ1-1, with TRBD1 as a possible D gene (6 bases). Trimming left V 4 bases short and J 1 base short, with 14 bases between. The CDR3 has 15 amino acids. Germline-derived CDR1 and CDR2 are SGHRS and YFSETQ.

The sample holds a few counts of this clonotype. J is TRBJ2-1 and V is TRBV2; D gene unclear. This CDR3 has 13 amino acids. V lost 6 bases and J 4 bases, leaving 10 bases between the germline ends. Germline V gene sequence: CDR1 SNHLY, CDR2 FYNNEI. The CDR3 protein is CASRVRAYNEQFF. CDR3 nucleotide sequence: TGTGCCAGCAGAGTCCGGGCTTACAATGAGCAGTTCTTC. The entire variable domain, with the rest obtained from reference TRBV2 and TRBJ2-1, is as follows: EPEVTQTPSHQVTQMGQEVILRCVPISNHLYFYWYRQILGQKVEFLVSFYNNEISEKSEIFDDQFSVERPDGSNFTLKIRSTKLEDSAMYFCASRVRAYNEQFFGPGTRLTVL.

This clonotype was observed a handful of times. Here the CDR3 reads CASSHGAEAFF. Here the CDR3 DNA reads TGTGCCAGCAGCCACGGGGCTGAAGCTTTCTTT. J is TRBJ1-1 and V is TRBV6-5, with D unclear. The germline V gene encodes CDR1 MNHEY and CDR2 SVGAGI. CDR3 length: 11 residues. V was trimmed by 6 bases and J by 6 bases, leaving 8 bases between them.